This TCR beta chain derives from a study of T cell repertoires in cytomegalovirus infection. On the study more broadly: HLA-B-restricted CMV epitopes that are well studied, plus recently identified HLA-C-restricted ones, were used by the study.

CDR3 size: 15 residues. The V gene lost 0 bases and the J gene lost 5 bases, with 11 bases spanning the gap. The germline V gene encodes CDR1 LGHNA and CDR2 YSLEER. TCRdb redid the calling of the reads with MiXCR, one entry per CDR3 protein. The sample lists fewer than 850,000 distinct CDR3 sequences; roughly 29% were seen once. This clonotype was seen only a few times. As yet, its antigen is unknown. This TCR was sampled from a human donor in good health (CMV status not recorded). Some clones in this sample may be carry-over from other donors' samples. This rearrangement joins TRBV4-3 to TRBJ2-1; D remains unclear. The starting material was cultured CD8+ T cells from PBMCs, obtained from culture after CMV antigen stimulation. Here the CDR3 DNA reads TGCGCCAGCAGCCAAGATCGGTTCGGTCACAATGAGCAGTTCTTC. Protein sequence: CASSQDRFGHNEQFF.